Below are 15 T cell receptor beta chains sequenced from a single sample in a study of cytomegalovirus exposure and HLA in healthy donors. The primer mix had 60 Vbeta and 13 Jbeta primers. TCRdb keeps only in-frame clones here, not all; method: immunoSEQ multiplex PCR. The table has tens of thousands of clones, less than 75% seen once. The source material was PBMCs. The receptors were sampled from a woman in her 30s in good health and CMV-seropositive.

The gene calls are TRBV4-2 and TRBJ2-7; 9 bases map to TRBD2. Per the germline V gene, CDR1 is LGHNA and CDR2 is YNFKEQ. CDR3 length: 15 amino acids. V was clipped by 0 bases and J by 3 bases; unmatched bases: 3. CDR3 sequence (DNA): TGTGCCAGCAGCCAAGAGAGCGGGGGGCACTACGAGCAGTACTTC. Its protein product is CASSQESGGHYEQYF.

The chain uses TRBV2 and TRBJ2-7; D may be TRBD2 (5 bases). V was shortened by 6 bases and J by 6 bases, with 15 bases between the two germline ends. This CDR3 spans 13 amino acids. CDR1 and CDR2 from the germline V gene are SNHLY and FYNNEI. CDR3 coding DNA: TGTGCCAGCAGAGAGGGAGTGGTTGGCGAGCAGTACTTC. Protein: CASREGVVGEQYF.

Here the CDR3 DNA reads TGTGCCATCAGTGACCCCCCTGGGGACAACCAAGAGACCCAGTACTTC. It codes for CAISDPPGDNQETQYF. The chain combines TRBV10-3 with TRBJ2-5, with a tentative D call TRBD1 (6 bases). Germline V gene lookup returns CDR1 ENHRY and CDR2 SYGVKD. The CDR3 spans 16 residues. Trimming shortened V by 3 bases and J by 0 bases, and 14 bases separated the two germline ends.

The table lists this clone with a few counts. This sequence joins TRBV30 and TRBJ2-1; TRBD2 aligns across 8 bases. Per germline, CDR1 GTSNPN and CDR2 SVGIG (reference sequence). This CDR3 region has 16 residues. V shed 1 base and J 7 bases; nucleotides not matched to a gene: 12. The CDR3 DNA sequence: TGTGCCTGGAGTGGCTTAGCGGGGATAGTTATGAATGAGCAGTTCTTC. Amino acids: CAWSGLAGIVMNEQFF.

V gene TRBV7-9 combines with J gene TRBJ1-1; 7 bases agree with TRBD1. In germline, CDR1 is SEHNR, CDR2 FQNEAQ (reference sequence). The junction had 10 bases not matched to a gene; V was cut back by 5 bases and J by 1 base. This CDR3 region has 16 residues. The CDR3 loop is CASSPSGQRSNTEAFF. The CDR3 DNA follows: TGTGCCAGCAGCCCCTCGGGACAGAGATCGAACACTGAAGCTTTCTTT.

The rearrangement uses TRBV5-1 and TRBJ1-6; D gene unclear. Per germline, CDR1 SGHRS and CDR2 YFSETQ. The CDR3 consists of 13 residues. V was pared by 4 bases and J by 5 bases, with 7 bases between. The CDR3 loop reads CASSPGNNSPLHF. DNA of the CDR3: TGCGCCAGCAGCCCGGGAAATAATTCACCCCTCCACTTT.

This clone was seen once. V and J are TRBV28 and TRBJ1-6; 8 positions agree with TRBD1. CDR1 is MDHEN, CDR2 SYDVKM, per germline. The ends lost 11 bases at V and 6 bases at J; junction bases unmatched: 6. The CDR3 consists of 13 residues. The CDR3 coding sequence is TGTGCCTGCCAGGGGGCGCGTAATTCACCCCTCCACTTT. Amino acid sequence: CACQGARNSPLHF.

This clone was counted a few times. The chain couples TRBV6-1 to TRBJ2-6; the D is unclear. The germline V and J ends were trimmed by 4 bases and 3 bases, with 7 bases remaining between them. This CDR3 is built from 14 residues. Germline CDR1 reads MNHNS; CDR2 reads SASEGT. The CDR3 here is CASSGRIGANVLTF. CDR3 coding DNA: TGTGCCAGCAGTGGGCGGATTGGGGCCAACGTCCTGACTTTC.

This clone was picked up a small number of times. CDR3 in amino acids: CASGDRVEKLFF. The CDR3 DNA follows: TGTGCCAGTGGGGACAGGGTTGAAAAACTGTTTTTT. The chain carries TRBV19 and TRBJ1-4, with TRBD1 identical over 9 bases. The CDR3 loop spans 12 amino acids. Germline V gene lookup returns CDR1 LNHDA and CDR2 SQIVND (reference sequence). Trimming cost V 8 bases and J 7 bases; bases outside gene matches: 2.

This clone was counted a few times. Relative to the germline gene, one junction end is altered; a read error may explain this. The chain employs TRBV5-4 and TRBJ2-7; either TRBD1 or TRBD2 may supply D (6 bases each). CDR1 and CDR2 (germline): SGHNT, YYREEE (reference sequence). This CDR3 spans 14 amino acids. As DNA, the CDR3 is TGTGCCAGCACCTTGGGAGGACAGCAGCGCGAGCAGTACTTC. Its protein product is CASTLGGQQREQYF.

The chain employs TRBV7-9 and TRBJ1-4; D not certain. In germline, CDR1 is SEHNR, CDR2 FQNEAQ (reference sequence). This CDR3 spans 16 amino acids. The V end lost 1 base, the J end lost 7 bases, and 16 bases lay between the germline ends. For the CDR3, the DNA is TGTGCCAGCAGCTTAGATGGGCACAGTACAGCTGAAAAACTGTTTTTT. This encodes CASSLDGHSTAEKLFF.

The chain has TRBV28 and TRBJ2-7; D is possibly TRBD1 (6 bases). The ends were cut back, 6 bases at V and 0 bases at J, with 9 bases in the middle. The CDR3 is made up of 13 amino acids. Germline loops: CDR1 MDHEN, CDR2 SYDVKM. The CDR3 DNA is TGTGCCAGCAGCAGGGACAACTCCTACGAGCAGTACTTC. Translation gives CASSRDNSYEQYF.

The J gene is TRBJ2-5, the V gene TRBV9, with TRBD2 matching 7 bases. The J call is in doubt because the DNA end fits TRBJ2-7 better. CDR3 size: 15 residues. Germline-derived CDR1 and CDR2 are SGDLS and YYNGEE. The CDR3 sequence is CASSVGGVALGEQYF. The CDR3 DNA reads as TGTGCCAGCAGCGTGGGGGGGGTAGCTCTGGGCGAGCAGTACTTC.

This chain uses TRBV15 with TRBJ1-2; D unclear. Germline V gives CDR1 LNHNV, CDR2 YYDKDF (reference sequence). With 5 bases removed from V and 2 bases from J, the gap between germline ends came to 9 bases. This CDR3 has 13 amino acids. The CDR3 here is CATSSRGNYGYTF. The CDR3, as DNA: TGTGCCACCAGCTCCCGGGGAAACTATGGCTACACCTTC. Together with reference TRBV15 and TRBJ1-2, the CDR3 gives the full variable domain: DAMVIQNPRYQVTQFGKPVTLSCSQTLNHNVMYWYQQKSSQAPKLLFHYYDKDFNNEADTPDNFQSRRPNTSFCFLDIRSPGLGDTAMYLCATSSRGNYGYTFGSGTRLTVV.

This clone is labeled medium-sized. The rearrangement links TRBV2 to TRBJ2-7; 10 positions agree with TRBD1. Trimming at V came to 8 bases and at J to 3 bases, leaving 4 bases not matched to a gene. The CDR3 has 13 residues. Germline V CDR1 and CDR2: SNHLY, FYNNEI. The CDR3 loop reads CASGQGGIYEQYF. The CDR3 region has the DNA TGTGCCAGCGGACAGGGGGGGATCTACGAGCAGTACTTC.